Listed below are T cell receptor beta chains from one sample, sequenced in a study of spatial heterogeneity in lung cancer. TCRdb processed the 5' RACE reads anew with MiXCR; each CDR3 protein has one entry. Of roughly 2,400 distinct CDR3 sequences listed, around 14% were seen once; the top ten hold about 20%. The sample was normal lung tissue next to the tumor, taken at surgery. The source of these receptors is a female donor with early-stage non-small cell lung cancer. CDR3s include the opening cysteine and the closing phenylalanine or tryptophan. D genes are given only for firm matches. Some rows mark clone size as missing; the rest say once, few, many or name a class of expanded clone.

J | size | V | D | CDR3 | DNA
TRBJ1-5 | . | TRBV24-1 | . | CATSNTGIQPQHF | TGTGCCACCAGCAACACAGGGATCCAGCCCCAGCATTTT
TRBJ1-2 | medium-sized | TRBV9 | TRBD1 | CASSVGRGDYGYTF | TGTGCCAGCAGCGTTGGCAGGGGGGACTATGGCTACACCTTC
TRBJ2-5 | large | TRBV7-3 | . | CASSFSGTTGETQYF | TGTGCCAGCAGCTTCTCCGGGACCACGGGGGAGACCCAGTACTTC
TRBJ2-5 | medium-sized | TRBV30 | TRBD2 | CAQATGTTETQYF | TGTGCCCAAGCTACCGGGACTACGGAGACCCAGTACTTC
TRBJ2-7 | many | TRBV7-4 | TRBD2 | CASSLDLAGSHYEQYF | TGTGCCAGCAGCTTAGATCTAGCGGGGTCCCACTACGAGCAGTACTTC
TRBJ1-1 | medium-sized | TRBV11-2 | . | CASSVSQGQNTEAFF | TGTGCCAGCAGCGTAAGCCAGGGGCAGAACACTGAAGCTTTCTTT
TRBJ1-1 | medium-sized | TRBV18 | TRBD1 | CASSPTDRANTEAFF | TGTGCCAGCTCACCAACGGACAGGGCGAACACTGAAGCTTTCTTT
TRBJ2-7 | few | TRBV6-2/TRBV6-3 | . | CASSYGNSYEQYF | TGTGCCAGCAGTTACGGAAACTCCTACGAGCAGTACTTC
TRBJ1-2 | few | TRBV4-2 | TRBD1 | CASSQDGQARGYTF | TGTGCCAGCAGCCAAGATGGACAGGCGCGGGGCTACACCTTC
TRBJ1-1 | large | TRBV29-1 | . | CSASPPGQNTEAFF | TGCAGCGCCTCGCCCCCGGGTCAGAACACTGAAGCTTTCTTT
TRBJ2-1 | many | TRBV27 | . | CASSKGGRRDNEQFF | TGTGCCAGCAGTAAGGGGGGCCGGAGGGACAATGAGCAGTTCTTC
TRBJ2-7 | medium-sized | TRBV2 | . | CATSQQAASNYEQYF | TGTGCCACCTCACAACAGGCGGCTTCGAACTACGAGCAGTACTTC
TRBJ2-5 | few | TRBV20-1 | . | CSARGTVKGTQYF | TGCAGTGCTAGAGGGACCGTAAAAGGGACCCAGTACTTC
TRBJ2-2 | many | TRBV20-1 | TRBD2 | CSARTSGGGTGELFF | TGCAGTGCCAGGACTAGCGGGGGTGGAACCGGGGAGCTGTTTTTT
TRBJ2-2 | few | TRBV20-1 | . | CSAKKVGNTGELFF | TGCAGTGCTAAAAAAGTCGGGAACACCGGGGAGCTGTTTTTT
TRBJ1-4 | large | TRBV9 | . | CASSVSEETSEANEKLFF | TGTGCCAGCAGCGTAAGTGAGGAGACCTCAGAGGCTAATGAAAAACTGTTTTTT
TRBJ2-5 | medium-sized | TRBV4-1 | TRBD1 | CASSPLGTAEETQYF | TGCGCCAGCAGTCCACTAGGGACAGCTGAAGAGACCCAGTACTTC
TRBJ2-7 | many | TRBV28 | . | CASSPNERDEQYF | TGTGCCAGCAGTCCTAACGAGCGGGACGAGCAGTACTTC
TRBJ2-3 | medium-sized | TRBV7-8 | TRBD1 | CATKPGQGALGTDTQYF | TGTGCCACCAAACCGGGACAGGGGGCGCTTGGCACAGATACGCAGTATTTT
TRBJ2-7 | few | TRBV5-1 | . | CASSLTGTYEQYF | TGCGCCAGCAGCTTGACAGGGACCTACGAGCAGTACTTC
TRBJ2-5 | . | TRBV12-3/TRBV12-4 | TRBD1 | CASSRTGTAQYQETQYF | TGTGCCAGCAGTCGGACGGGGACAGCCCAGTACCAAGAGACCCAGTACTTC
TRBJ2-5 | . | TRBV20-1 | . | CSASPGTGQQETQYF | TGCAGTGCTTCTCCGGGCACAGGGCAACAAGAGACCCAGTACTTC
TRBJ1-5 | medium-sized | TRBV28 | . | CASIPGLNQPQHF | TGTGCCAGCATACCGGGACTTAATCAGCCCCAGCATTTT
TRBJ1-2 | . | TRBV2 | . | CASATTNYGYTF | TGTGCCAGCGCTACAACGAACTATGGCTACACCTTC
TRBJ2-7 | . | TRBV5-1 | . | CASTGSYEQYF | TGCGCCAGCACCGGTTCGTACGAGCAGTACTTC
TRBJ2-2 | . | TRBV7-2 | . | CASSPTTSPGELFF | TGTGCCAGCAGCCCCACCACGTCGCCCGGGGAGCTGTTTTTT
TRBJ2-3 | medium-sized | TRBV3-1 | . | CASSFLGDTQYF | TGTGCCAGCAGCTTTCTGGGGGATACGCAGTATTTT
TRBJ1-3 | few | TRBV3-1 | . | CASSPIDSPSGNTIYF | TGTGCCAGCAGCCCCATTGACAGCCCCTCTGGAAACACCATATATTTT
TRBJ2-1 | . | TRBV7-8 | TRBD2 | CASSLPSGRYNEQFF | TGTGCCAGCAGCCTCCCTAGCGGGAGATACAATGAGCAGTTCTTC
TRBJ2-5 | many | TRBV7-3 | . | CASSPQGKETQYF | TGTGCCAGCAGCCCACAGGGTAAAGAGACCCAGTACTTC
TRBJ2-2 | many | TRBV5-1 | TRBD2 | CASSLAAGTRTGELFF | TGCGCCAGCAGCTTGGCTGCCGGGACTAGAACCGGGGAGCTGTTTTTT
TRBJ2-3 | medium-sized | TRBV7-6 | . | CASSSITDTQYF | TGTGCCAGCAGCTCCATCACAGATACGCAGTATTTT
TRBJ2-5 | medium-sized | TRBV11-2 | TRBD2 | CASSLTGGPETQYF | TGTGCCAGCAGCTTAACGGGGGGGCCGGAGACCCAGTACTTC
TRBJ1-6 | many | TRBV9 | . | CASSVGMGVESPLHF | TGTGCCAGCAGCGTAGGTATGGGGGTTGAATCACCCCTCCACTTT
TRBJ1-1 | many | TRBV7-9 | . | CASSLEDTEAFF | TGTGCCAGCAGCTTAGAGGACACTGAAGCTTTCTTT
TRBJ2-1 | medium-sized | TRBV12-3/TRBV12-4 | TRBD2 | CASSLSSGGNEQFF | TGTGCCAGCAGTTTAAGTAGCGGGGGCAATGAGCAGTTCTTC
TRBJ1-5 | many | TRBV29-1 | TRBD1 | CSVVSGGNQPQHF | TGCAGCGTTGTGTCAGGGGGAAATCAGCCCCAGCATTTT
TRBJ1-2 | many | TRBV5-1 | . | CASSGSGGYTF | TGCGCCAGCAGCGGGTCTGGTGGCTACACCTTC
TRBJ1-5 | few | TRBV29-1 | TRBD1 | CSARQGLNQPQHF | TGCAGCGCAAGACAGGGGTTGAACCAGCCCCAGCATTTT
TRBJ2-1 | large | TRBV5-6 | TRBD1 | CASSLGDRAYNEQFF | TGTGCCAGCAGCTTAGGGGACAGGGCTTACAATGAGCAGTTCTTC
TRBJ1-6 | . | TRBV16 | TRBD1 | CASSASPGGNSPLHF | TGTGCCAGCAGCGCAAGCCCAGGGGGAAATTCACCCCTCCACTTT